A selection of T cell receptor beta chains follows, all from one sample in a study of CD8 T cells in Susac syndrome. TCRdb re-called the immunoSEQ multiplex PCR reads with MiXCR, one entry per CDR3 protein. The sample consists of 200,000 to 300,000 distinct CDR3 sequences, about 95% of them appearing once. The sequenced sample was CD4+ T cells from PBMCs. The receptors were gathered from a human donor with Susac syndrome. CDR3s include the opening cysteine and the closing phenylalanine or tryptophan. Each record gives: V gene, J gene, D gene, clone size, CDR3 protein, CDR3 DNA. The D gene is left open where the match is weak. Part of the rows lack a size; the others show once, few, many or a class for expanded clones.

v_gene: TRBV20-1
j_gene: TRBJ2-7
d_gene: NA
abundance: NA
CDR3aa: CSAAAGTLNYEQYF
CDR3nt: TGCAGTGCTGCGGCCGGGACTTTAAACTACGAGCAGTACTTC

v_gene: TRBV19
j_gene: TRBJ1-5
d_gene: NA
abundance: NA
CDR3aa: CASSMINQPQHF
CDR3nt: TGTGCCAGTAGTATGATCAATCAGCCCCAGCATTTT

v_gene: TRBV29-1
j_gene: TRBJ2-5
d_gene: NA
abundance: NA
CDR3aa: CSVEGGRRYTPQETQYF
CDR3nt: TGCAGCGTTGAGGGGGGCAGGCGATATACACCCCAAGAGACCCAGTACTTC

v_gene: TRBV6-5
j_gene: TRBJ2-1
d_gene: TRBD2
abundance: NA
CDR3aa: CASSRGDEQFF
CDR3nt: TGTGCCAGCAGTCGGGGGGATGAGCAGTTCTTC

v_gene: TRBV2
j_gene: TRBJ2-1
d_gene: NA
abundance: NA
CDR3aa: CASSELAPSGNEQFF
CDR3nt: TGTGCCAGCAGTGAATTGGCTCCGTCGGGGAATGAGCAGTTCTTC

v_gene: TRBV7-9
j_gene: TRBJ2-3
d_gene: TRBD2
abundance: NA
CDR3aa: CASSPAAGGDTQYF
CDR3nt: TGTGCCAGCAGCCCGGCGGCGGGAGGAGATACGCAGTATTTT

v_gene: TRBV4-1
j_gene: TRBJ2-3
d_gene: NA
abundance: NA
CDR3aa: CASSQTLVQGSTDTQYF
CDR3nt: TGCGCCAGCAGCCAGACTCTTGTACAGGGCAGCACAGATACGCAGTATTTT

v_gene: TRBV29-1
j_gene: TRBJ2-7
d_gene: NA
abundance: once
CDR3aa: CSVGGLDLSEQYF
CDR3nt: TGCAGCGTTGGGGGACTGGATCTTAGCGAGCAGTACTTC

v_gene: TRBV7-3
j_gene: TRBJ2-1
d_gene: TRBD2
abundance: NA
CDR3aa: CASSRSGGRNEQFF
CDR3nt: TGTGCCAGCAGCCGTAGCGGGGGGCGGAATGAGCAGTTCTTC

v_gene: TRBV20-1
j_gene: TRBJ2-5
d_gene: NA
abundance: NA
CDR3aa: CSASGPDNGQETQYF
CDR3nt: TGCAGTGCTAGTGGTCCCGACAATGGCCAAGAGACCCAGTACTTC

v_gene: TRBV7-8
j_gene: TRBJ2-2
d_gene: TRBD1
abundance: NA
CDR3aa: CASSLFSLTGTDNTGELFF
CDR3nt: TGTGCCAGCAGCCTATTCAGCCTCACCGGGACAGATAACACCGGGGAGCTGTTTTTT

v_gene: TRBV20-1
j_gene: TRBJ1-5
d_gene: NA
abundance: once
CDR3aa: CSALKNSNQPQHF
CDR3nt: TGCAGTGCTCTAAAGAATAGCAATCAGCCCCAGCATTTT

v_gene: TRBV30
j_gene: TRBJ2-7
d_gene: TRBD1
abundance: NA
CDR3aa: CAWLFKGGTGIGEQYF
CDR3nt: TGTGCCTGGCTTTTCAAGGGCGGGACAGGAATTGGCGAGCAGTACTTC

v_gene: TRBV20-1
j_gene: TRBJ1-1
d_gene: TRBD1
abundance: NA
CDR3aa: CSARTGAFTEAFF
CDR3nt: TGCAGTGCTAGGACAGGGGCCTTCACTGAAGCTTTCTTT

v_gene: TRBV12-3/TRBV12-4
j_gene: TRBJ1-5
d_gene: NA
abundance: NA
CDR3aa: CASSLGGGGQPQHF
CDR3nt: TGTGCCAGCAGTTTGGGGGGTGGAGGTCAGCCCCAGCATTTT

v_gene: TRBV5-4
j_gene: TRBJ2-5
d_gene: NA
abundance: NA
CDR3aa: CASSLQKETQYF
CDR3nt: TGTGCCAGCAGCTTACAGAAAGAGACCCAGTACTTC

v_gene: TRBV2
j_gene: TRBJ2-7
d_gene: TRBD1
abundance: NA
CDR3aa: CASSVDRALEQYF
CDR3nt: TGTGCCAGCAGTGTCGACAGGGCGTTGGAGCAGTACTTC

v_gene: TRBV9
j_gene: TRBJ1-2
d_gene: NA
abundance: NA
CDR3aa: CASSVEDRNYGYTF
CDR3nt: TGTGCCAGCAGCGTAGAGGACCGAAACTATGGCTACACCTTC

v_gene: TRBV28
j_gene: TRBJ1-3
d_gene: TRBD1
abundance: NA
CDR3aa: CASRLGGKSDTIYF
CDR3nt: TGTGCCAGCAGGCTAGGGGGCAAATCGGACACCATATATTTT

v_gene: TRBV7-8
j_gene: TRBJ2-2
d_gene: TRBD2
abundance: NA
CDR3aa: CASSGLAGNTGELFF
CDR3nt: TGTGCCAGCTCCGGACTAGCGGGGAACACCGGGGAGCTGTTTTTT

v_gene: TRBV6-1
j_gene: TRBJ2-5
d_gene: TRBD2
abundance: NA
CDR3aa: CASSKGLAGGGQETQYF
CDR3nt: TGTGCCAGCAGTAAGGGACTAGCGGGAGGGGGGCAAGAGACCCAGTACTTC

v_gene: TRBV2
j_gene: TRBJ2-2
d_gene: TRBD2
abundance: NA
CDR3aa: CASSQVGTKNTGELFF
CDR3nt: TGTGCCAGCAGTCAAGTCGGGACTAAGAACACCGGGGAGCTGTTTTTT

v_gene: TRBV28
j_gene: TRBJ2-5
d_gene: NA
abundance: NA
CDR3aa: CASTPDGKGQETQYF
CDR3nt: TGTGCCAGCACCCCGGACGGAAAGGGCCAAGAGACCCAGTACTTC

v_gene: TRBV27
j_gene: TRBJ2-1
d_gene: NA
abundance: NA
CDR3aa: CASSWGARPYNEQFF
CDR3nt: TGTGCCAGCAGTTGGGGGGCGCGACCCTACAATGAGCAGTTCTTC

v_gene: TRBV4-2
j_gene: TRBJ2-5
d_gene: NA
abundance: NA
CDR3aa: CASSQGQAPHSQETQYF
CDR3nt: TGTGCCAGCAGCCAAGGACAGGCACCACATTCTCAAGAGACCCAGTACTTC

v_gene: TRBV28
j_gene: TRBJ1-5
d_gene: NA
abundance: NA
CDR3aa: CASSSWVQGNQPQHF
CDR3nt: TGTGCCAGCAGTTCATGGGTCCAGGGCAATCAGCCCCAGCATTTT

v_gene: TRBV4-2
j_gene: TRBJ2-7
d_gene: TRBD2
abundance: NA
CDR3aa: CASSSRTSNGRDEQYF
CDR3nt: TGTGCCAGCAGCTCACGGACTAGTAACGGACGTGACGAGCAGTACTTC

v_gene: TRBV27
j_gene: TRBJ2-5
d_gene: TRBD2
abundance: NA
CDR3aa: CASGLGTRGETQYF
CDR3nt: TGTGCCAGCGGATTAGGGACTAGAGGGGAGACCCAGTACTTC

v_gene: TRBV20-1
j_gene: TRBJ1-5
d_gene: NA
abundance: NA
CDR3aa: CSATTVGVIDQPQHF
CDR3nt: TGCAGTGCTACGACAGTGGGGGTTATCGATCAGCCCCAGCATTTT

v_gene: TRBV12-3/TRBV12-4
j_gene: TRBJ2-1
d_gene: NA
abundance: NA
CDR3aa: CASSLQTLNEQFF
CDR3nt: TGTGCCAGCAGTTTACAGACCCTCAATGAGCAGTTCTTC

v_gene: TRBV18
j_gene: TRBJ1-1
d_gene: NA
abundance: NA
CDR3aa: CASSRPGGEAFF
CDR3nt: TGTGCCAGCTCACGGCCTGGGGGTGAAGCTTTCTTT

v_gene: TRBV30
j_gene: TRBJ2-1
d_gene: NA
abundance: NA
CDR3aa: CAWTGLRSSSSYNEQFF
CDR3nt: TGTGCCTGGACAGGGCTGCGGAGTTCGAGCTCCTACAATGAGCAGTTCTTC

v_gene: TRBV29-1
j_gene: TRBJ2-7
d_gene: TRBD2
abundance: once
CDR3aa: CSASRRLAGPYEQYF
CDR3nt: TGCAGCGCTTCCCGGAGACTAGCGGGTCCCTACGAGCAGTACTTC

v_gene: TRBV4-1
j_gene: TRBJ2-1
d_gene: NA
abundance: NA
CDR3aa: CASSHGPSDNEQFF
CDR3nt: TGCGCCAGCAGCCACGGACCGTCAGACAATGAGCAGTTCTTC

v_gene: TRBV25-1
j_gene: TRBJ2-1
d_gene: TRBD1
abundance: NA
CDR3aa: CASSEGTAYREQFF
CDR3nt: TGTGCCAGCAGTGAGGGGACAGCGTATCGTGAGCAGTTCTTC

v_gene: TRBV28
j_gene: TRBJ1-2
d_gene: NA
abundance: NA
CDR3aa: CASWIPDRAGGYTF
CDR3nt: TGTGCCTCTTGGATCCCGGACCGTGCAGGGGGCTACACCTTC

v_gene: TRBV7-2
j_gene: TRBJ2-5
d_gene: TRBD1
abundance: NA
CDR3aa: CASSLGGGYGETQYF
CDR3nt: TGTGCCAGCAGCTTAGGAGGGGGCTATGGGGAGACCCAGTACTTC